The rows below give T cell receptor beta chains drawn from one sample of a study of T cell changes during pregnancy in multiple sclerosis. Here immunoSEQ multiplex PCR was the method, and the copy in TCRdb shows in-frame clones only, minus some. The table shows 65,000 to 70,000 clones, with approximately 91% occurring only once. The sequenced sample was peripheral blood, obtained in the first trimester of pregnancy. The receptors shown here come from a female donor with multiple sclerosis, enrolled in a pregnancy study. Both conserved end residues are part of each CDR3. D genes are given only for firm matches. Not all rows give a size; the values are once, few, many and, for expanded clones, a class.

cdr3_nt: TGTGCCAGCAGTTCGCCCACAGATACGCAGTGTTTT; cdr3_aa: CASSSPTDTQCF; d_call: -; clone_size: -; v_call: TRBV28; j_call: TRBJ2-3
cdr3_nt: TGTGCCATCAGTGAGGGGACAGCTAACTATGGCTACACCTTC; cdr3_aa: CAISEGTANYGYTF; d_call: TRBD1; clone_size: -; v_call: TRBV10-3; j_call: TRBJ1-2
cdr3_nt: TGCGCCAGCAGCCAAGAGGCACAGGGTCGGTACTACACCTTC; cdr3_aa: CASSQEAQGRYYTF; d_call: -; clone_size: -; v_call: TRBV4-1; j_call: TRBJ1-2
cdr3_nt: TGCGCCAGCAGCTTGGCCGCGGGATTAATCACTCGCGAGCAGTACTTC; cdr3_aa: CASSLAAGLITREQYF; d_call: -; clone_size: -; v_call: TRBV5-1; j_call: TRBJ2-7
cdr3_nt: TGTGCCAGTAGGGGGGACAGGGGGCGAGTAAAACTGTTTTTT; cdr3_aa: CASRGDRGRVKLFF; d_call: TRBD1; clone_size: -; v_call: TRBV19; j_call: TRBJ1-4
cdr3_nt: TGTGCCAGCAGCCCGTTTAGCGGTACAGATACGCAGTATTTT; cdr3_aa: CASSPFSGTDTQYF; d_call: -; clone_size: -; v_call: TRBV28; j_call: TRBJ2-3
cdr3_nt: TGTGCCAGCAGCTTGTGGCTAGCGCGGGTCACCGGGGAGCTGTTTTTT; cdr3_aa: CASSLWLARVTGELFF; d_call: -; clone_size: -; v_call: TRBV5-6; j_call: TRBJ2-2
cdr3_nt: TGTGCCAGCAGCTCACCTCAGGGAAGGGTGGGGAACACTGAAGCTTTCTTT; cdr3_aa: CASSSPQGRVGNTEAFF; d_call: -; clone_size: -; v_call: TRBV7-9; j_call: TRBJ1-1
cdr3_nt: TGCGCCAGCAGCCCTAGCGGGGCAGGGGGAAATGAAAAACTGTTTTTT; cdr3_aa: CASSPSGAGGNEKLFF; d_call: TRBD1; clone_size: -; v_call: TRBV5-1; j_call: TRBJ1-4
cdr3_nt: TGTGCCAGCAGCTTAGTCGGGGTGAGCTCTGGAAACACCATATATTTT; cdr3_aa: CASSLVGVSSGNTIYF; d_call: -; clone_size: -; v_call: TRBV7-6; j_call: TRBJ1-3
cdr3_nt: TGTGCCAGCAGCCCGGGGACTAGCGGGTCAGGAGAGACCCAGTACTTC; cdr3_aa: CASSPGTSGSGETQYF; d_call: TRBD2; clone_size: -; v_call: TRBV11-2; j_call: TRBJ2-5
cdr3_nt: TGTGCCAGCAGCTTCCGGACTGAAGCTTTCTTT; cdr3_aa: CASSFRTEAFF; d_call: -; clone_size: -; v_call: TRBV5-6; j_call: TRBJ1-1
cdr3_nt: TGCGCCAGCAGCTTGGCGTTGGAGACCCAGTACTTC; cdr3_aa: CASSLALETQYF; d_call: -; clone_size: -; v_call: TRBV5-1; j_call: TRBJ2-5
cdr3_nt: TGTGCCAGCAGTTCGTGGGACGGGACTACCAACACCGGGGAGCTGTTTTTT; cdr3_aa: CASSSWDGTTNTGELFF; d_call: TRBD2; clone_size: -; v_call: TRBV27; j_call: TRBJ2-2
cdr3_nt: TGTGCCAGCAGTTTCCACCGGGGGGGGGCAAAGGAGACCCAGTACTTC; cdr3_aa: CASSFHRGGAKETQYF; d_call: TRBD2; clone_size: -; v_call: TRBV28; j_call: TRBJ2-5
cdr3_nt: TGTGCCAGCAGCTTCCGGGCAGGGGGCGAAATACATGAAAAACTGTTTTTT; cdr3_aa: CASSFRAGGEIHEKLFF; d_call: TRBD1; clone_size: -; v_call: TRBV7-9; j_call: TRBJ1-4
cdr3_nt: TGTGCCAGCAGCTTTGGATACAGGGGTGGCTACACCTTC; cdr3_aa: CASSFGYRGGYTF; d_call: TRBD1; clone_size: -; v_call: TRBV13; j_call: TRBJ1-2
cdr3_nt: TGTGCCTGGAGCCGGGGCAGGGGCGCCTACGAGCAGTACTTC; cdr3_aa: CAWSRGRGAYEQYF; d_call: -; clone_size: -; v_call: TRBV30; j_call: TRBJ2-7
cdr3_nt: TGTGCCAGCAGCGGCAGACAGGGATCTGGAAACACCATATATTTT; cdr3_aa: CASSGRQGSGNTIYF; d_call: TRBD1; clone_size: -; v_call: TRBV7-2; j_call: TRBJ1-3
cdr3_nt: TGTGCCAGCAGCTTAGGGGGGGGCAATCAGCCCCAGCATTTT; cdr3_aa: CASSLGGGNQPQHF; d_call: -; clone_size: -; v_call: TRBV7-9; j_call: TRBJ1-5
cdr3_nt: TGTGCCACCAGCAGAGTGAGCGGGCCGAACAATGAGCAGTTCTTC; cdr3_aa: CATSRVSGPNNEQFF; d_call: -; clone_size: -; v_call: TRBV15; j_call: TRBJ2-1
cdr3_nt: TGTGCTTCGGGCAGCAGGGATCAGCCCCAGCATTTT; cdr3_aa: CASGSRDQPQHF; d_call: -; clone_size: -; v_call: TRBV30; j_call: TRBJ1-5
cdr3_nt: TGTGCCAGTAGGGACCTAGACAGGGCCCCAAGGAGCGGCTACACCTTC; cdr3_aa: CASRDLDRAPRSGYTF; d_call: TRBD1; clone_size: -; v_call: TRBV19; j_call: TRBJ1-2
cdr3_nt: TGTGCCAGTAGTATCCTCCTAGCGGGAGGGCTGAACGAGCAGTACTTC; cdr3_aa: CASSILLAGGLNEQYF; d_call: TRBD2; clone_size: -; v_call: TRBV19; j_call: TRBJ2-7
cdr3_nt: TGTGCCACCAGCAGAGATCCCACAGGGCGGCTCAATGAGCAGTTCTTC; cdr3_aa: CATSRDPTGRLNEQFF; d_call: -; clone_size: -; v_call: TRBV15; j_call: TRBJ2-1
cdr3_nt: TGTGCCAGCAGTTTATCTGGGACGCAGGGGGCCTATGGCTACACCTTC; cdr3_aa: CASSLSGTQGAYGYTF; d_call: TRBD1; clone_size: -; v_call: TRBV27; j_call: TRBJ1-2
cdr3_nt: TGTGCCAGCAGTCCACTGAATAGAGATACGCAGTATTTT; cdr3_aa: CASSPLNRDTQYF; d_call: -; clone_size: -; v_call: TRBV7-2; j_call: TRBJ2-3
cdr3_nt: TGTGCCAGCAGTTATATACAGGGGAACACTGAAGCTTTCTTT; cdr3_aa: CASSYIQGNTEAFF; d_call: -; clone_size: once; v_call: TRBV28; j_call: TRBJ1-1
cdr3_nt: TGTGCCAGCAGTCCCTTACTCGGACAGGGGAGGTATGGCTACACCTTC; cdr3_aa: CASSPLLGQGRYGYTF; d_call: TRBD1; clone_size: -; v_call: TRBV28; j_call: TRBJ1-2
cdr3_nt: TGCGCCAGCAGCTGGGCTGGGAGCTCCTATAATTCACCCCTCCACTTT; cdr3_aa: CASSWAGSSYNSPLHF; d_call: -; clone_size: -; v_call: TRBV5-1; j_call: TRBJ1-6
cdr3_nt: TGTGCCTCCCACCAGGGTTCTGGAAACACCATATATTTT; cdr3_aa: CASHQGSGNTIYF; d_call: -; clone_size: -; v_call: TRBV10-3; j_call: TRBJ1-3
cdr3_nt: TGTGCCAGCAGCGAGGGGACAGGCCTCCTCGGGTACACCTTC; cdr3_aa: CASSEGTGLLGYTF; d_call: TRBD1; clone_size: few; v_call: TRBV7-9; j_call: TRBJ1-2
cdr3_nt: TGCGCCAGCAGCGGAGGGACAGGGACCTCCTCTGGAAACACCATATATTTT; cdr3_aa: CASSGGTGTSSGNTIYF; d_call: TRBD1; clone_size: few; v_call: TRBV5-1; j_call: TRBJ1-3
cdr3_nt: TGTGCCAGCAGCCAAGACGCGGTGTCCAGGGGTGGCTACACCTTC; cdr3_aa: CASSQDAVSRGGYTF; d_call: -; clone_size: -; v_call: TRBV14; j_call: TRBJ1-2
cdr3_nt: TGTGCCAGCAGCTTAGAACGGACAGGGAATGACGAGCAGTACTTC; cdr3_aa: CASSLERTGNDEQYF; d_call: TRBD1; clone_size: once; v_call: TRBV7-9; j_call: TRBJ2-7
cdr3_nt: TGCGCCAGCAGCTTAGACAGCTTAGCCAAAAACATTCAGTACTTC; cdr3_aa: CASSLDSLAKNIQYF; d_call: -; clone_size: -; v_call: TRBV5-1; j_call: TRBJ2-4
cdr3_nt: TGTGCCAGCGGTATCTCCGGGACTCGCACTGAAGCTTTCTTT; cdr3_aa: CASGISGTRTEAFF; d_call: -; clone_size: -; v_call: TRBV7-2; j_call: TRBJ1-1
cdr3_nt: TGCGCCAGCAGCGACTTCCTCGGGGAAAAAGAGACCCAGTACTTC; cdr3_aa: CASSDFLGEKETQYF; d_call: -; clone_size: -; v_call: TRBV4-1; j_call: TRBJ2-5
cdr3_nt: TGTGCCAGCAGTTTCTCTGGACAGGGCGCCCGCTTAACTAATGAAAAACTGTTTTTT; cdr3_aa: CASSFSGQGARLTNEKLFF; d_call: TRBD1; clone_size: once; v_call: TRBV27; j_call: TRBJ1-4
cdr3_nt: TGTGCCAGCAGCCCGGGACAGGGAACTGAAGCTTTCTTT; cdr3_aa: CASSPGQGTEAFF; d_call: TRBD1; clone_size: -; v_call: TRBV9; j_call: TRBJ1-1
cdr3_nt: TGTGCCAGCCCAACCGGGACTAGCGGGAGGAAGCCCTACGAGCAGTACTTC; cdr3_aa: CASPTGTSGRKPYEQYF; d_call: TRBD2; clone_size: -; v_call: TRBV5-8; j_call: TRBJ2-7
cdr3_nt: TGTGCCAGCAGCCCGCAGGGGGAGACCCAGTACTTC; cdr3_aa: CASSPQGETQYF; d_call: -; clone_size: -; v_call: TRBV11-2; j_call: TRBJ2-5
cdr3_nt: TGTGCCAGCTCGGGAGGGGGCAACACCGGGGAGCTGTTTTTT; cdr3_aa: CASSGGGNTGELFF; d_call: -; clone_size: -; v_call: TRBV5-5; j_call: TRBJ2-2
cdr3_nt: TGTGCCAGCAGTCAAACCGCGGCGATTCAACAGCCCCAGCATTTT; cdr3_aa: CASSQTAAIQQPQHF; d_call: -; clone_size: -; v_call: TRBV2; j_call: TRBJ1-5